The source of this T cell receptor (beta chain) is a study of T cell repertoires in MIS-A myocarditis (dated by TCRdb to between 2022 and 2023). The trim is 4 bases for V and 6 bases for J, with a gap of 17 bases between the germline ends. The CDR3, cysteine through phenylalanine, is 15 amino acids long. The sequence is cut down to CDR3 DNA, 45 bases in frame from base 1. The germline V gene provides CDR1 KGHDR and CDR2 SFDVKD. The QIAamp DNA FFPE kit was used to extract genomic DNA from formalin-fixed paraffin-embedded autopsy tissue. Of note for this clone: Which antigen it targets is not known. No base quality values were provided; no much bigger clone lies one nucleotide off.

TCRbeta CDR3 regions were amplified with the immunoSEQ bias-controlled multiplex PCR and sequenced at high throughput. Per the original workflow: The immunoSEQ vendor pipeline collapsed and filtered CDR3 sequences to measure the abundance and frequency of each unique TCRbeta CDR3. CD-HIT clustered dominant CDR3 amino acid sequences with SARS-CoV-2-specific ImmuneCODE TCRbeta sequences at a 90% global sequence identity threshold. A clone was classed as hyperexpanded at a frequency of 0.1 to 1 and as large at a frequency of 0.01 to 0.1. The CDR3 amino acid sequences and the V and J gene assignments of the dominant clones were confirmed with MiXCR. The R stringdist package was used to calculate Levenshtein distances between the patient clonotypes and the ImmuneCODE hits. As stored in TCRdb, this immuneACCESS dataset retains in-frame rearrangements with V and J assigned. A fraction of the clones does not appear; measured against another copy, unresolved V genes explain less than half of the discrepancy, and the remainder lacks a known reason. V, J and clone size reflect that table, while D and trimming were determined from the DNA. This sample comprises some 10,000 clones, approximately 90% of them detected only once. The ten largest clones capture about 2% of the sample.

The V and J segments used are TRBV24-1 and TRBJ1-1; D gene: possibly TRBD1, on 5 matching bases. Sequences were obtained from thoracic lymph node tissue obtained at autopsy. The sequence was collected from a young man with fulminant myocarditis from multisystem inflammatory syndrome in adults (MIS-A) after COVID-19. The DNA is as follows: TGTGCCACCAGTGACCCCCGGTCGGGGGTCTCTGAAGCTTTCTTT. Its protein is CATSDPRSGVSEAFF.